The clone carrying this T cell receptor (beta chain) is termed medium-sized. What it binds is not known. The read falls 3 residues short of the CDR3 end, and the missing part is taken from the germline J gene. Clones were sequenced by immunoSEQ multiplex PCR, and TCRdb holds only the in-frame ones, with some missing. This record lists 6,500 to 8,500 clones, none seen once only, and the top ten clones contain around 4.7%. These data originate in a study of T cell clonality in common variable immunodeficiency. Findings and caveats of the study: Fewer TCRbeta clones were shared among CVID subjects than controls. Fewer deletions and N-nucleotide insertions were reportedly seen in common variable immunodeficiency TCR beta sequences.

All CVID subjects were on immunoglobulin replacement for at least one year. V dropped 4 bases and J dropped 4 bases, with 16 bases sitting between them. Germline V gene sequence: CDR1 SQVTM, CDR2 ANQGSEA. The CDR3 spans 15 residues. V gene TRBV29-1 combines with J gene TRBJ2-2; perhaps TRBD1 as D (6 bases). This receptor was identified in a human donor with common variable immunodeficiency. Material for sequencing was peripheral blood mononuclear cells. The CDR3 is CSVVGQGSGTGELFF. The part of the CDR3 DNA that was read is TGCAGCGTTGTCGGGCAGGGGTCGGGCACCGGGGAG.